The 8 T cell receptor beta chains given below trace back to one sample, sequenced in a study of T cells in Graves' hyperthyroidism and ophthalmopathy. Amplification yielded TCR beta CDR3 regions, with RNA transcripts as the source. The HTBI primer set drove a first-round RT-PCR of the TCR CDR3. TCRdb re-called the multiplex PCR reads with MiXCR, one entry per CDR3 protein. Among 800,000 or so distinct CDR3 sequences, around 38% were seen once, and the ten largest hold around 10%. The sequenced sample consisted of blood. The receptors stem from a young man with Graves' hyperthyroidism.

Note on this clonotype: At one of its ends the junction is not consistent with the germline gene, which may arise from a read error. The genes are TRBV15 and TRBJ1-4, with TRBD1 as a possible D gene (6 bases). Germline CDR1 reads LNHNV; CDR2 reads YYDKDF (reference sequence). The CDR3 covers 14 residues. This CDR3 is CATSGDVGGEKLFF. The DNA for the CDR3 is TGTGCCACCAGCGGAGACGTGGGGGGCGAAAAACTGTTTTTT.

This clonotype turned up a few times. J is TRBJ1-5 and V is TRBV6-5; unclear D gene. Trimming removed 5 bases from V and 4 bases from J, with 15 bases in between. CDR3 length: 15 residues. In germline, CDR1 is MNHEY, CDR2 SVGAGI. This chain's CDR3 is CASSEAWGGNQPQHF. The CDR3 DNA reads TGTGCCAGCAGTGAAGCTTGGGGAGGTAATCAGCCCCAGCATTTT.

The chain is built from TRBV24-1 and TRBJ1-2; D not resolved. The germline CDR1 and CDR2 sequences are KGHDR and SFDVKD. V shed 11 bases and J shed 3 bases, with 12 bases lying between them. The CDR3 is 12 residues long. CDR3 DNA sequence: TGTGCCAGCACCTCCAGCTACTATGGCTACACCTTC. Encoded protein: CASTSSYYGYTF.

This clonotype appeared a few times. V usage is TRBV12-3 or TRBV12-4 and J usage is TRBJ1-4; no definite D call. The V and J ends lost 5 bases and 3 bases respectively, with 10 bases between them. The CDR3 runs to 14 residues. This chain's CDR3 is CASSPGGPNEKLFF. DNA for the CDR3: TGTGCCAGCAGTCCAGGAGGGCCTAATGAAAAACTGTTTTTT.

The J gene is TRBJ2-2, the V gene TRBV2; D unresolved. V was shortened by 5 bases and J by 0 bases, with 7 bases between the two germline ends. The CDR3 has 14 amino acids. From germline, CDR1 is SNHLY and CDR2 FYNNEI. CDR3 nucleotide sequence: TGTGCCAGCAGTAACTCTCCGAACACCGGGGAGCTGTTTTTT. Translating it yields CASSNSPNTGELFF.

This clonotype has a count of ten or more. J is TRBJ1-5 and V is TRBV7-8, with 8 positions matching TRBD1. The V segment lost 4 bases and the J segment 2 bases; nucleotides outside the gene matches: 7. In germline, CDR1 is SGHVS, CDR2 FQNEAQ. This CDR3 is built from 16 residues. The CDR3 sequence is CASSSPDRGGNQPQHF. The CDR3 nucleotides are TGTGCCAGCAGCTCTCCAGACAGGGGTGGCAATCAGCCCCAGCATTTT.

The chain has TRBV7-8 and TRBJ2-7; D not certain. Germline V lookup: CDR1 SGHVS, CDR2 FQNEAQ. The V and J ends lost 5 bases and 3 bases respectively, with 11 bases between them. This CDR3 comprises 13 residues. The CDR3 is CASSPPYGYEQYF. Written as DNA, the CDR3 is TGTGCCAGCAGCCCCCCATACGGCTACGAGCAGTACTTC.

The chain carries TRBV3-1 and TRBJ2-7; 13 positions agree with TRBD2. CDR1 and CDR2 from the germline V gene are LGHDT and YNNKEL (reference sequence). The junction had 2 bases not matched to a gene; V was cut back by 0 bases and J by 3 bases. The length of the CDR3 is 16 residues. CDR3 bases: TGTGCCAGCAGCCAAGAAGGGACTAGCGGGATCTACGAGCAGTACTTC. Translation: CASSQEGTSGIYEQYF.